The 11 T cell receptor beta chains listed next were all sequenced from one sample in a study of early T cells in non-severe SARS-CoV-2 infection. A single record per CDR3 protein comes from TCRdb applying MiXCR to the 5' RACE reads. The sample gives fewer than 70,000 distinct CDR3 sequences, about 4.9% of which show up once; 3.6% is in the top ten. The material was whole blood, obtained at baseline. The receptors shown here come from an adult who was a healthcare worker with PCR-confirmed SARS-CoV-2 infection or an uninfected control (not recorded which). The donor label of this sample is uncertain.

This clonotype has ten or more counts. The chain is built from TRBV5-6 and TRBJ1-4, with D uncertain. This CDR3 is built from 15 residues. Germline lookup yields CDR1 SGHDT and CDR2 YYEEEE. V shed 4 bases and J shed 1 base, with 11 bases lying between them. The CDR3 here is CASSARSKTNEKLFF. The CDR3 nucleotides are TGTGCCAGCAGCGCGAGATCCAAAACTAATGAAAAACTGTTTTTT.

The genes are TRBV18 and TRBJ1-3; D may be TRBD1 (5 bases). V lost 3 bases to trimming and J lost 0 bases, with 9 bases between them. This CDR3 spans 15 amino acids. The germline gives CDR1 KGHSH, CDR2 LQKENI. The CDR3 DNA reads as TGTGCCAGCTCACCTGGGGGGTTCTCTGGAAACACCATATATTTT. Its protein product is CASSPGGFSGNTIYF. Full variable domain (missing parts from reference TRBV18 and TRBJ1-3): NAGVMQNPRHLVRRRGQEARLRCSPMKGHSHVYWYRQLPEEGLKFMVYLQKENIIDESGMPKERFSAEFPKEGPSILRIQQVVRGDSAAYFCASSPGGFSGNTIYFGEGSWLTVV.

This clonotype showed up many times. The rearrangement links TRBV11-2 to TRBJ1-2; D gene unclear. The CDR3 totals 15 residues. From germline, CDR1 is SGHAT and CDR2 FQNNGV. V lost 4 bases and J lost 0, with 12 bases in between. The CDR3, as DNA: TGTGCCAGCAGCTCCGGGATGCAGGCTAACTATGGCTACACCTTC. Translated: CASSSGMQANYGYTF. Drawing the rest from reference TRBV11-2 and TRBJ1-2, the complete variable domain is EAGVAQSPRYKIIEKRQSVAFWCNPISGHATLYWYQQILGQGPKLLIQFQNNGVVDDSQLPKDRFSAERLKGVDSTLKIQPAKLEDSAVYLCASSSGMQANYGYTFGSGTRLTVV.

This clonotype was counted ten times or more. The chain uses TRBV7-2 and TRBJ2-5, with D perhaps TRBD1 (5 bases). This CDR3 is 13 amino acids long. V lost 2 bases to trimming and J lost 4 bases, with 8 bases between them. Looked up from germline, CDR1 is SGHTA and CDR2 is FQGNSA. The CDR3 reads CASSLSRAETQYF. In DNA form, the CDR3 reads TGTGCCAGCAGCTTAAGCAGGGCAGAGACCCAGTACTTC. The complete variable domain, with remaining parts taken from reference TRBV7-2 and TRBJ2-5, reads GAGVSQSPSNKVTEKGKDVELRCDPISGHTALYWYRQSLGQGLEFLIYFQGNSAPDKSGLPSDRFSAERTGGSVSTLTIQRTQQEDSAVYLCASSLSRAETQYFGPGTRLLVL.

This clonotype has ten or more counts. The chain employs TRBV12-3 or TRBV12-4 and TRBJ1-1; D is perhaps TRBD1 (5 bases). This CDR3 contains 14 residues. Trimming removed 4 bases at V and 3 bases at J, with 12 bases between. In DNA, the CDR3 is TGTGCCAGCAGTTCCTCCGGGGGTTACACTGAAGCTTTCTTT. It codes for CASSSSGGYTEAFF.

This clonotype was counted between two and nine times. The CDR3 DNA follows: TGTGCCAGCAGCTTAGCGATGGGACTAGGGACGGGCAATGAGCAGTTCTTC. Amino acid sequence: CASSLAMGLGTGNEQFF. The chain recombines TRBV7-9 with TRBJ2-1; TRBD2 agrees at 8 bases. Trimming took 0 bases from V and 6 from J; bases not matched to a gene: 10. Looked up from germline, CDR1 is SEHNR and CDR2 is FQNEAQ (reference sequence). The CDR3 has 17 amino acids.

This clonotype has a count of ten or more. The chain uses TRBV7-4 and TRBJ2-7, with TRBD1 matching over 7 bases. CDR1 is SGHVT and CDR2 is SQSDAQ in the germline V gene. CDR3 size: 14 residues. The ends lost 5 bases at V and 3 bases at J; junction bases unmatched: 7. CDR3 nucleotide sequence: TGTGCCAGCAGCCCGAGGGACAGTTTCTACGAGCAGTACTTC. Translating gives CASSPRDSFYEQYF.

This clonotype has more than one count but fewer than ten. The rearrangement links TRBV28 to TRBJ2-1; TRBD2 is a possible D gene (7 bases). Germline CDR1 is MDHEN and CDR2 is SYDVKM. V was clipped by 6 bases and J by 6 bases, with 12 bases between them. CDR3 length: 13 amino acids. The DNA for the CDR3 is TGTGCCAGCAGGAGGGGGGGAATCAATGAGCAGTTCTTC. Translating gives CASRRGGINEQFF.

This clonotype was seen many times. CDR3 bases: TGTGCCAGCAGTGAGGCGGGACAGTTAAACACTGAAGCTTTCTTT. Its translation is CASSEAGQLNTEAFF. The rearrangement links TRBV6-1 to TRBJ1-1; 7 positions agree with TRBD1. V lost 3 bases, J lost 2 bases, and 6 bases stayed unmatched. The CDR3 runs to 15 residues. CDR1 is MNHNS and CDR2 is SASEGT in the germline V gene.

This clonotype was counted only a few times. The rearrangement joins TRBV7-8 to TRBJ2-2, with a weak D call TRBD2 (7 bases). Per the germline V gene, CDR1 is SGHVS and CDR2 is FQNEAQ. The CDR3 totals 14 residues. V was trimmed by 6 bases and J by 5 bases, leaving 13 bases between them. CDR3 in amino acids: CASSSGGQTGELFF. Here the CDR3 DNA reads TGTGCCAGCAGTTCGGGGGGCCAGACCGGGGAGCTGTTTTTT. Full variable domain (outside the CDR3, taken from reference TRBV7-8 and TRBJ2-2): GAGVSQSPRYKVAKRGQDVALRCDPISGHVSLFWYQQALGQGPEFLTYFQNEAQLDKSGLPSDRFFAERPEGSVSTLKIQRTQQEDSAVYLCASSSGGQTGELFFGEGSRLTVL.

This clonotype has a count of ten or more. The genes are TRBV10-3 and TRBJ1-4; the D gene is possibly TRBD1 (5 bases). Deletions cut 2 bases from V and 8 bases from J, with 15 bases between. Germline V gene sequence: CDR1 ENHRY, CDR2 SYGVKD. The CDR3 extends over 15 amino acids. The CDR3 nucleotides are TGTGCCATCAGTGAGGGACCGCCTGAGGGGGAAAAACTGTTTTTT. The encoded protein is CAISEGPPEGEKLFF.